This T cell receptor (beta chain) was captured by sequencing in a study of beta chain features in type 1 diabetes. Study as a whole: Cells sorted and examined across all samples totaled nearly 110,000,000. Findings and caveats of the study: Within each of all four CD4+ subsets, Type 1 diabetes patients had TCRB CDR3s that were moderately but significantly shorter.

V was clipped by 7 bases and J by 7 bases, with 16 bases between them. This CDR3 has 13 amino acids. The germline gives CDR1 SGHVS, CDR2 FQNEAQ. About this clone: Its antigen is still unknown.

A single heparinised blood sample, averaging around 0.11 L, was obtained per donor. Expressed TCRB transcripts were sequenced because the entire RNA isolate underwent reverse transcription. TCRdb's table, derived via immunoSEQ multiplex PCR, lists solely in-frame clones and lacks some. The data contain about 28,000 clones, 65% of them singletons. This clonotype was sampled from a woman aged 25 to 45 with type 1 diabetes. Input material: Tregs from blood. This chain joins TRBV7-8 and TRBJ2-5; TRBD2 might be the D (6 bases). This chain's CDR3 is CASNEHLGGTQYF. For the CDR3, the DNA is TGTGCCAGCAACGAACATTTGGGGGGGACCCAGTACTTC.